These 19 T cell receptor beta chains came from one sample sequenced in a study of blood T cells in healthy people across ages. Then a second PCR, running roughly 7 to 11 cycles, was carried out with a sample-barcoded 5' primer and a J-beta primer mix. TCRdb re-derived calls from the 5' RACE reads in MiXCR, one entry per CDR3 protein. The repertoire consists of 1,500,000 or so distinct CDR3 sequences, with almost 60% occurring once and the leading ten covering approximately 7%. The sample consisted of blood. Receptors originate from a man aged 18 to 29 in good health.

This chain joins TRBV7-9 and TRBJ2-3; 9 bases map to TRBD1. The CDR3 totals 17 residues. J was trimmed by 6 bases and V by 5 bases; bases with no gene match: 15. The V gene's germline CDR1 is SEHNR and CDR2 FQNEAQ (reference sequence). For the CDR3, the DNA is TGTGCCAGCAGCGCGGGATTGGGACAGGGTTTAGAGGATACGCAGTATTTT. Amino acid sequence: CASSAGLGQGLEDTQYF.

This chain uses TRBV6-6 with TRBJ2-1; D could derive from TRBD1 or TRBD2 (5 bases each). Germline-derived CDR1 and CDR2 are MNHNY and SVGAGI (reference sequence). The CDR3 sequence is 15 residues long. The germline V and J ends were trimmed by 7 bases and 5 bases, with 18 bases remaining between them. This chain's CDR3 is CASTKGTASHNEQFF. In nucleotides, the CDR3 is TGTGCCAGCACCAAGGGGACCGCGAGTCACAATGAGCAGTTCTTC.

The chain carries TRBV5-1 and TRBJ2-5; D may match TRBD1 or TRBD2 (6 bases each). Germline-derived CDR1 and CDR2 are SGHRS and YFSETQ. Trimming took off 5 bases at V and 2 bases at J, with 16 bases between the two ends. CDR3 length equals 15 residues. CDR3 residues: CASSLAGQKQETQYF. DNA of the CDR3: TGCGCCAGCAGTCTGGCGGGACAAAAGCAAGAGACCCAGTACTTC.

V is TRBV7-9 and J is TRBJ2-7; 8 bases line up with TRBD1. Losses at the gene ends were 5 bases for V and 7 bases for J; bases not matched to a gene: 16. The CDR3 covers 16 residues. Germline V gene data show CDR1 as SEHNR and CDR2 as FQNEAQ (reference sequence). The CDR3 reads CASSPPDGTGRNEQYF. Written as DNA, the CDR3 is TGTGCCAGCAGCCCCCCGGATGGGACAGGCAGAAATGAGCAGTACTTC.

The genes are TRBV4-1 and TRBJ2-1, with D possibly being TRBD2 (5 bases). The CDR3 spans 13 residues. The V end was cut by 1 base, the J end by 14 bases, with 15 bases between. CDR1 and CDR2 from the germline V gene are MGHRA and YSYEKL. The CDR3 loop is CASSQGPGYGEFF. Written as DNA, the CDR3 is TGCGCCAGCAGCCAAGGTCCCGGTTACGGGGAGTTCTTC.

This clonotype was picked up a small number of times. The chain has TRBV20-1 and TRBJ2-7; 9 nucleotides align to TRBD1. J was trimmed by 5 bases and V by 5 bases; bases with no gene match: 10. Germline V CDR1 and CDR2: DFQATT, SNEGSKA (reference sequence). The CDR3 is 14 residues long. In DNA form, the CDR3 reads TGCAGTGCTCCCGGGACAGGGAATATGGACGAGCAGTACTTC. Translating it yields CSAPGTGNMDEQYF.

The gene calls are TRBV3-1 and TRBJ2-5; a weak D match, TRBD2 (6 bases). Germline V gene data show CDR1 as LGHDT and CDR2 as YNNKEL (reference sequence). V gave up 5 bases and J gave up 11 bases, with 24 bases separating them. There are 15 residues in the CDR3. In nucleotides, the CDR3 is TGTGCCAGCAGCACCGGGGGAAGTAGGTTGAATGAGCAGTACTTC. Its translation is CASSTGGSRLNEQYF.

The sample holds a few counts of this clonotype. This chain joins TRBV3-1 and TRBJ2-1; D is unresolved. The CDR3 sequence is 15 residues long. The V gene's germline CDR1 is LGHDT and CDR2 YNNKEL (reference sequence). V was shortened by 0 bases and J by 4 bases, with 10 bases between the two germline ends. The CDR3, as DNA: TGTGCCAGCAGCCAAGACAGGCTAGATTACAATGAGCAGTTCTTC. Translating gives CASSQDRLDYNEQFF.

This clonotype was observed a few times. V usage is TRBV4-1 and J usage is TRBJ1-4; 7 nucleotides agree with TRBD1. The J segment lost 0 bases and the V segment lost 5 bases, leaving 9 bases of the junction unmatched. The length of the CDR3 is 17 residues. Germline CDR1 reads MGHRA; CDR2 reads YSYEKL. CDR3 residues: CASSYTGVGATNEKLFF. CDR3 in DNA: TGCGCCAGCAGCTACACAGGGGTTGGGGCAACTAATGAAAAACTGTTTTTT.

This chain uses TRBV14 with TRBJ2-1, with D unresolved. The V and J ends lost 3 bases and 0 bases respectively, with 12 bases between them. From germline, CDR1 is SGHDN and CDR2 FVKESK. This CDR3 contains 16 residues. The CDR3 loop is CASSQWTTSSYNEQFF. Here the CDR3 DNA reads TGTGCCAGCAGCCAGTGGACGACAAGCTCCTACAATGAGCAGTTCTTC. Drawing the rest from reference TRBV14 and TRBJ2-1, the complete variable domain is EAGVTQFPSHSVIEKGQTVTLRCDPISGHDNLYWYRRVMGKEIKFLLHFVKESKQDESGMPNNRFLAERTGGTYSTLKVQPAELEDSGVYFCASSQWTTSSYNEQFFGPGTRLTVL.

The rearrangement links TRBV6-5 to TRBJ2-1; 11 bases are a match to TRBD2. Per the germline V gene, CDR1 is MNHEY and CDR2 is SVGAGI. CDR3 length equals 16 residues. The V segment lost 6 bases and the J segment 8 bases; nucleotides outside the gene matches: 12. The DNA for the CDR3 is TGTGCCAGCAGCGATCGACTAGCGGGACCCCCCGATGAGCAGTTCTTC. It yields the protein CASSDRLAGPPDEQFF.

This clonotype was counted only a few times. The gene calls are TRBV6-1 and TRBJ2-5; 14 bases are shared with TRBD2. Germline CDR1 and CDR2: MNHNS and SASEGT. This CDR3 has 13 residues. The ends lost 6 bases at V and 12 bases at J; junction bases unmatched: 6. The CDR3 bases are TGTGCCAGCAGGGGACTAGCGGGGGACAAAAAGTACTTC. Its translation: CASRGLAGDKKYF.

The chain employs TRBV27 and TRBJ2-1; 13 nucleotides line up with TRBD2. With V trimmed by 4 bases and J by 8 bases, 8 bases remained unmatched. Germline V gene lookup returns CDR1 MNHEY and CDR2 SMNVEV (reference sequence). There are 16 residues in the CDR3. The CDR3 DNA reads TGTGCCAGCAGTTCCCCTAGGACTAGCGGGAGCTATGAGCAGTTCTTC. Encoded protein: CASSSPRTSGSYEQFF.

This clonotype was found once. V is TRBV20-1 and J is TRBJ1-6, with a tentative D call TRBD1 (5 bases). V lost 4 bases, J lost 7 bases, and 14 bases lay in between. The CDR3 sequence is 14 residues long. The V gene's germline CDR1 is DFQATT and CDR2 SNEGSKA (reference sequence). The DNA for the CDR3 is TGCAGTGCTACCGTTGGTCGGGGGAATTCACCCCTCCACTTT. It encodes CSATVGRGNSPLHF.

CDR3 sequence reads: CASRGSAGYEQYF. In DNA, the CDR3 is TGTGCCAGTAGGGGGTCCGCCGGCTACGAGCAGTACTTC. The chain links TRBV12-3 or TRBV12-4 to TRBJ2-5; D perhaps matches TRBD1 (6 bases). TRBJ2-7 explains the end of the DNA better; the J call may be wrong. This CDR3 region has 13 residues.

The chain employs TRBV9 and TRBJ2-1; TRBD2 matches at 13 bases. The germline CDR1 and CDR2 sequences are SGDLS and YYNGEE. After removal of 6 bases from V and 2 bases from J, the junction contained 14 bases not matched to a gene. The CDR3 spans 19 residues. The CDR3 DNA reads as TGTGCCAGCACCTCACGGACTAGCGGGGGCCCTCTACCCTACAATGAGCAGTTCTTC. Encoded protein: CASTSRTSGGPLPYNEQFF.

The DNA of the CDR3 is TGCGCCAGCAGCCAAGAAGCGGGACAGACAAACAATGAGCAGTTCTTC. The encoded protein is CASSQEAGQTNNEQFF. The chain links TRBV4-1 to TRBJ2-1; possibly TRBD1 or TRBD2 for D (7 bases each). V lost 0 bases and J lost 5, with 14 bases in between. Germline V gives CDR1 MGHRA, CDR2 YSYEKL. The length of the CDR3 is 16 residues.

V and J are TRBV4-1 and TRBJ2-7; 12 nucleotides match TRBD2. The ends lost 4 bases at V and 1 base at J; junction bases unmatched: 11. The CDR3 is 18 amino acids. Looked up from germline, CDR1 is MGHRA and CDR2 is YSYEKL. CDR3 sequence: CASSLGTSGSTLSYEQYF. CDR3 DNA: TGCGCCAGCAGCCTTGGGACTAGCGGGTCAACATTATCCTACGAGCAGTACTTC.

The V call is TRBV2, the J call TRBJ1-3; D possibly corresponds to TRBD1 (6 bases). Germline V CDR1 and CDR2: SNHLY, FYNNEI. With 8 bases removed from V and 2 bases from J, the gap between germline ends came to 10 bases. The CDR3 has 13 amino acids. The CDR3 region has the DNA TGTGCCAGCTCGAGGGGGACTGGAAACACCATATATTTT. Translating it yields CASSRGTGNTIYF.